The 15 T cell receptor beta chains listed next were all sequenced from one sample in a study of T cell responses to AZD1222 COVID-19 vaccine. Only in-frame clones appear in the TCRdb table, and some are missing; sequencing was by immunoSEQ multiplex PCR. The table lists tens of thousands of clones, 65% to 85% of them singletons, with 25% to 30% in the top ten. The material was peripheral blood, obtained on day 0 of AZD1222 vaccination. The receptors shown here come from an adult in good health.

This clone was counted once. The chain couples TRBV18 to TRBJ2-6, with 7 positions matching TRBD1. The CDR3 consists of 18 residues. V lost 1 base and J lost 0; bases outside the gene matches: 6. Germline CDR1 and CDR2: KGHSH and LQKENI. The CDR3 nucleotides read TGTGCCAGCTCACCACGAGGACAGGCGAGCTCTGGGGCCAACGTCCTGACTTTC. This encodes CASSPRGQASSGANVLTF.

The CDR3 DNA reads TGTGCCAGCAGGCGGACAGATAATTTCTATGGCTACACCTTC. Translation: CASRRTDNFYGYTF. The chain has TRBV7-9 and TRBJ1-2; TRBD1 might be the D (6 bases). Germline V gene sequence: CDR1 SEHNR, CDR2 FQNEAQ (reference sequence). V lost 6 bases and J 4 bases, leaving 15 bases between the germline ends. This CDR3 region has 14 residues.

This rearrangement joins TRBV7-9 to TRBJ2-7; a weak D match, TRBD1 (6 bases). Per the germline V gene, CDR1 is SEHNR and CDR2 is FQNEAQ (reference sequence). The CDR3 covers 12 residues. DNA of the CDR3: TGTGCTGCTGGGGGCTACACCTACGAGCAGTACTTC. It specifies CAAGGYTYEQYF.

The J gene is TRBJ1-1, the V gene TRBV29-1; D is unclear. Germline lookup yields CDR1 SQVTM and CDR2 ANQGSEA. The V gene lost 4 bases and the J gene lost 1 base, with 7 bases spanning the gap. This CDR3 contains 12 residues. The CDR3 DNA reads TGCAGCGTTGTTGAGGGGAACACTGAAGCTTTCTTT. It specifies CSVVEGNTEAFF.

The V and J genes are TRBV5-6 and TRBJ1-2; 8 nucleotides match TRBD1. Looked up from germline, CDR1 is SGHDT and CDR2 is YYEEEE. Trimming took 3 bases from V and 7 from J; bases not matched to a gene: 5. The CDR3 totals 13 residues. Here the CDR3 DNA reads TGTGCCAGCAGCTCTACCACAGGGGGTGGCTACACCTTC. It yields the protein CASSSTTGGGYTF.

J is TRBJ2-7 and V is TRBV6-4; TRBD2 is a possible D gene (5 bases). The germline CDR1 and CDR2 sequences are MRHNA and SNTAGT. Trimming left V 3 bases short and J 3 bases short, with 9 bases between. The CDR3 is made up of 13 amino acids. CDR3 sequence: CASSENAGYEQYF. The CDR3 nucleotides read TGTGCCAGCAGTGAAAACGCGGGCTACGAGCAGTACTTC.

The chain recombines TRBV7-2 with TRBJ1-5; D unclear. CDR3 length: 13 residues. CDR1 is SGHTA and CDR2 is FQGNSA in the germline V gene. Trimming cost V 5 bases and J 4 bases, with 9 bases left between them. The CDR3 reads CASSKRVNQPQHF. CDR3 coding DNA: TGTGCCAGCAGCAAACGGGTGAATCAGCCCCAGCATTTT.

This clone was seen a few times. DNA for the CDR3: TGTGCCAGCCCCTTCGGTGGGACAGGGGGCTACGAGCAGTACTTC. This encodes CASPFGGTGGYEQYF. This sequence joins TRBV28 and TRBJ2-7; 11 bases line up with TRBD1. From germline, CDR1 is MDHEN and CDR2 SYDVKM. The CDR3 consists of 15 residues. V trimming: 8 bases; J trimming: 3 bases; junction bases outside the gene matches: 9.

The rearrangement links TRBV6-1 to TRBJ1-3; no reliable D call. The V and J ends lost 2 bases and 4 bases respectively, with 9 bases between them. Germline V gives CDR1 MNHNS, CDR2 SASEGT. This CDR3 contains 14 residues. Here the CDR3 reads CASSESARGNTIYF. As DNA, the CDR3 is TGTGCCAGCAGTGAATCGGCACGGGGAAACACCATATATTTT.

The rearrangement joins TRBV7-6 to TRBJ2-7; TRBD2 aligns across 10 bases. The CDR3 runs to 17 residues. Germline lookup yields CDR1 SGHVS and CDR2 FNYEAQ. Germline trimming cut 1 base from V and 5 bases from J; bases unmatched to any gene: 11. In DNA form, the CDR3 reads TGTGCCAGCAGCTTAGGGGCTAGCGGGAGCACTAGGAACGAGCAGTACTTC. It codes for CASSLGASGSTRNEQYF.

The chain employs TRBV7-2 and TRBJ1-4; TRBD1 matches 9 bases. Trimming at V came to 5 bases and at J to 8 bases, leaving 6 bases not matched to a gene. Germline lookup yields CDR1 SGHTA and CDR2 FQGNSA. The CDR3 has 14 amino acids. In DNA form, the CDR3 reads TGTGCCAGCAGCCTACAGGGGGCTTCCGAAAAACTGTTTTTT. It yields the protein CASSLQGASEKLFF.

This clone showed up just once. The chain joins TRBV7-7 to TRBJ2-5; weak D call: TRBD2 (5 bases). The CDR3 contains 14 residues. V was cut by 4 bases and J by 3 bases, with 12 bases left in between. The germline CDR1 and CDR2 sequences are SSHAT and FNYEAQ (reference sequence). The CDR3 coding sequence is TGTGCCAGCAGCTCAACCGGGGTAAAAGAGACCCAGTACTTC. It specifies CASSSTGVKETQYF.

V and J are TRBV7-2 and TRBJ2-5; D is unclear. The CDR3 loop spans 14 amino acids. Germline lookup yields CDR1 SGHTA and CDR2 FQGNSA. Trimming left V 3 bases short and J 4 bases short, with 12 bases between. CDR3 residues: CASSLSGSGETQYF. CDR3 DNA sequence: TGTGCCAGCAGCTTGTCGGGTTCTGGAGAGACCCAGTACTTC.

This clone was found a few times. This rearrangement joins TRBV5-1 to TRBJ2-1, with 7 positions matching TRBD1. Trimming took 0 bases from V and 6 from J; bases not matched to a gene: 9. Germline loops: CDR1 SGHRS, CDR2 YFSETQ. This CDR3 comprises 16 residues. DNA for the CDR3: TGCGCCAGCAGCTTGGTCCCAGGGGGTAGGGTCAATGAGCAGTTCTTC. Protein sequence: CASSLVPGGRVNEQFF.

The CDR3 is CASSSSGTGTTEAFF. In nucleotides, the CDR3 is TGCGCCAGCAGCTCCTCCGGGACAGGGACCACTGAAGCTTTCTTT. The chain joins TRBV5-1 to TRBJ1-1; 9 bases are a match to TRBD1. The germline V gene encodes CDR1 SGHRS and CDR2 YFSETQ. V dropped 3 bases and J dropped 4; count of bases not matched to a gene: 7. There are 15 residues in the CDR3.